This entry concerns a single T cell receptor (beta chain). Germline V gene data show CDR1 as SNHLY and CDR2 as FYNNEI. V dropped 8 bases and J dropped 6 bases, with 14 bases sitting between them. This CDR3 has 12 residues. The data were obtained in a study of T cell responses to AZD1222 COVID-19 vaccine. Sequencing was performed with immunoSEQ multiplex PCR; in TCRdb, only in-frame clones are kept and a portion is missing. The sample lists some 130,000 clones, 84% seen once, with over 3.5% in the top ten. This sequence was found in an adult in good health. This material consisted of peripheral blood, taken on day 0 of AZD1222 vaccination. The chain uses TRBV2 and TRBJ2-7; D gene ambiguous. In DNA, the CDR3 is TGTGCCAGCGGGCCTCCCCCGCGCGAGCAGTACTTC. Translated: CASGPPPREQYF.